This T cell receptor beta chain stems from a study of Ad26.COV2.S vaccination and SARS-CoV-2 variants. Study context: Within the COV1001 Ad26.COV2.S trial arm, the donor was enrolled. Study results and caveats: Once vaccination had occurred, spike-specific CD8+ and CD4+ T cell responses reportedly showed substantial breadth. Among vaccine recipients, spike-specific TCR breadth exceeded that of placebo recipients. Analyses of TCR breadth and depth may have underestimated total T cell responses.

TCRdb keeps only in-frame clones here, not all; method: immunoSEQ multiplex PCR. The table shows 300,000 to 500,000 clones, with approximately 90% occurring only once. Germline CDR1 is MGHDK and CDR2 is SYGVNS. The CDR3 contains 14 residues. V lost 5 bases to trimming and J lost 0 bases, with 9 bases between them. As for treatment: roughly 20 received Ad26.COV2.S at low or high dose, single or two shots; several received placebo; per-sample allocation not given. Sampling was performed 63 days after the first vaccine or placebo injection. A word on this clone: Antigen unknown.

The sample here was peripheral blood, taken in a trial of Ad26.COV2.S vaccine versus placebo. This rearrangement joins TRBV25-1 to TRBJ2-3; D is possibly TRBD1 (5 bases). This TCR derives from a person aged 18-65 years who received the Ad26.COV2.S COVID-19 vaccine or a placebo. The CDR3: CASSQKGSTDTQYF. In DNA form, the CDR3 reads TGTGCCAGCAGTCAGAAGGGGAGCACAGATACGCAGTATTTT.